This T cell receptor beta chain emerged from a study of blood T cells in healthy people across ages. Study-wide results and limits: Estimates of diversity drawn from one million T cells were considered underestimates.

Together with a sample-barcoded 5' primer, a J-beta primer mix was included in a second PCR lasting about 7 to 11 cycles. A template-switch adaptor with 12 random nucleotides tagged each cDNA molecule. TCRdb re-analysed the 5' RACE reads in MiXCR, keeping a single row per CDR3 protein. This repertoire shows some 1.1 million distinct CDR3 sequences, roughly two fifths found once; its top ten account for approximately 14%. This clonotype showed up just a few times. Its target is unknown. No fewer than 6 million PBMCs went into each sample. CDR3 length equals 15 residues. The germline CDR1 and CDR2 sequences are MNHEY and SVGEGT. V shed 5 bases, J shed 6 bases, and the junction held 13 bases outside the gene matches.

This receptor was identified in a man aged 18 to 30 in good health. The chain couples TRBV6-2 or TRBV6-3 to TRBJ2-7, with 7 bases matching TRBD1. Sequences were obtained from blood. The DNA of the CDR3 is TGTGCCAGCAGTCCCCCCGGGACAGTAATCACCGAGCAGTACTTC. Amino acid sequence: CASSPPGTVITEQYF.